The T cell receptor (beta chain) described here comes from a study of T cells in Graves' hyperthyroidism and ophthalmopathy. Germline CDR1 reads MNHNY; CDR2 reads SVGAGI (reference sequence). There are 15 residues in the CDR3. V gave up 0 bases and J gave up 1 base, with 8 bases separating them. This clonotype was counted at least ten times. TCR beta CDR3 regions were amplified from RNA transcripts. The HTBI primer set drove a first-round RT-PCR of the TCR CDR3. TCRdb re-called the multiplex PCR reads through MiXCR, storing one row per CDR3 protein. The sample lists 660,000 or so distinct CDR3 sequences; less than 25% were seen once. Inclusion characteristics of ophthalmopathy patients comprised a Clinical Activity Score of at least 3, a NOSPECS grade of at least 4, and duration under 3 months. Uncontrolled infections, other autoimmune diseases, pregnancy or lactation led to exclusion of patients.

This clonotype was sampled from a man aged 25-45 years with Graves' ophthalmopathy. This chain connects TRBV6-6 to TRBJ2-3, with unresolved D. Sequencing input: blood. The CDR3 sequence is CASSYSPDRTDTQYF. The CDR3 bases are TGTGCCAGCAGTTACTCCCCAGACCGCACAGATACGCAGTATTTT.